The 3 T cell receptor beta chains given below trace back to one sample, sequenced in a study of blood T cell repertoires in COVID-19. The data were produced by immunoSEQ multiplex PCR, yet TCRdb's version contains in-frame clones alone and is incomplete. The data show around 190,000 clones, roughly 80% seen once. The source material was peripheral blood. These receptor sequences come from a woman between 65 and 79 years old with COVID-19, enrolled during active disease.

This clone appeared once. The chain is built from TRBV7-9 and TRBJ1-2; 7 bases fit TRBD1. Germline V lookup: CDR1 SEHNR, CDR2 FQNEAQ (reference sequence). The CDR3 has 14 amino acids. The trim removed 5 bases at V and 8 bases at J, leaving 11 bases unmatched. The CDR3 region is CASSPGTGQRGYTF. CDR3 bases: TGTGCCAGCAGCCCCGGAACGGGACAGAGGGGCTACACCTTC.

The chain joins TRBV7-9 to TRBJ2-7, with a possible D match to TRBD2 (5 bases). The germline gives CDR1 SEHNR, CDR2 FQNEAQ (reference sequence). This CDR3 is built from 13 residues. The germline V and J ends were trimmed by 5 bases and 2 bases, with 10 bases remaining between them. CDR3: CASSPPGTYEQYF. The CDR3 DNA is TGTGCCAGCAGCCCCCCGGGAACCTACGAGCAGTACTTC.

The J gene is TRBJ2-3, the V gene TRBV12-3 or TRBV12-4, with D possibly being TRBD2 (6 bases). The CDR3 spans 13 residues. The germline V and J ends were trimmed by 11 bases and 1 base, with 13 bases remaining between them. The CDR3 nucleotides are TGTGCCGTCAAAGCTAGCGGCACAGATACGCAGTATTTT. Residues: CAVKASGTDTQYF.